This T cell receptor beta chain derives from a study of blood T cell repertoires in COVID-19. Study details: PBMCs, B-cell-depleted T cells, or T cells provided the cDNA or gDNA that made up the material.

This clone was picked up a small number of times. Sequencing was performed with immunoSEQ multiplex PCR; in TCRdb, only in-frame clones are kept and a portion is missing. The sample lists approximately 98,000 clones, 88% seen once, with less than 2.5% in the top ten. The CDR3 loop spans 13 amino acids. The junction had 3 bases not matched to a gene; V was cut back by 3 bases and J by 7 bases. Germline V gives CDR1 LNHDA, CDR2 SQIVND (reference sequence). The V gene is TRBV19, the J gene TRBJ1-5, with 7 bases matching TRBD1. This sequence was found in a human donor in a cohort sampled during active COVID-19. Source material: peripheral blood. The CDR3 region has the DNA TGTGCCAGTAGTATCGTAGGGGGCCAGCCCCAGCATTTT. The encoded protein is CASSIVGGQPQHF.